This T cell receptor (beta chain) was documented in a study of cytomegalovirus exposure and HLA in healthy donors. As to this clone: In the same sample, other DNA sequences code for this CDR3.

This CDR3 region has 12 residues. Trimming removed 5 bases from V and 1 base from J, with 8 bases in between. Germline values: CDR1 GTSNPN, CDR2 SVGIG (reference sequence). With 60 Vbeta and 13 Jbeta primers, the PCR was carried out. Here immunoSEQ multiplex PCR was the method, and the copy in TCRdb shows in-frame clones only, minus some. The sample holds around 270,000 clones, about four fifths seen once. The TCR comes from a girl aged 2 to 10 in good health and CMV-seronegative. The chain joins TRBV30 to TRBJ1-1; D is ambiguous. The sample comprised PBMCs. CDR3 sequence (DNA): TGTGCCTGGTCCCCGGGGAACACTGAAGCTTTCTTT. Its protein is CAWSPGNTEAFF.